This entry describes one T cell receptor (beta chain). No antigen is known for it. The CDR3 sequence is 15 residues long. Germline assignment: CDR1 SGHRS and CDR2 YFSETQ. V trimming: 4 bases; J trimming: 5 bases; junction bases outside the gene matches: 9. This record comes from a study of vaccination effects on CD4 cells after COVID-19. About the research overall: Post-vaccine specimens were collected at a median of 72 days following the second dose.

Pools of viral peptides were used by the ViraFEST assay to expand antigen-specific CD4+ T cells ahead of sequencing. Upon completion of more than 9 days in culture, CD4+ T cells were isolated. Every participant took two doses of the BNT162b2 or mRNA-1273 vaccine. Study results and limitations: In the study, convalescent patients were few, and early post-infection timepoints were absent.

TCRdb's table, derived via immunoSEQ multiplex PCR, lists solely in-frame clones and lacks some. Here the sample spans approximately 65,000 clones, around 70% being singletons. This chain connects TRBV5-1 to TRBJ2-3; 8 nucleotides match TRBD1. This clonotype was sampled from a human donor who received a COVID-19 vaccine. Sequenced here: CD4+ T cells from PBMCs cultured with HCoV-229E spike peptides, sampled after COVID-19 vaccination. CDR3 region: CASSRTGSPRDTQYF. The CDR3 DNA is TGCGCCAGCAGCCGGACAGGGAGTCCGAGAGATACGCAGTATTTT.